The next 10 T cell receptor beta chains were all read from a single sample in a study of beta chain features in type 1 diabetes. Study conclusions and caveats: Among patients with Type 1 diabetes, TCRB CDR3s were moderately but significantly shorter in every one of the four CD4+ subsets.

The entirety of the isolated RNA underwent reverse transcription, so expressed TCRB transcripts were sequenced. Data came from immunoSEQ multiplex PCR; TCRdb stores just in-frame clones and leaves some out. The table includes roughly 240,000 clones, 20% to 25% detected once. For these receptors, no antigen is known. The material sequenced was naive CD4+ T cells from blood. These receptors all stem from a woman aged 30 to 39 with type 1 diabetes.

In its sample, this clone was seen a few times. The chain combines TRBV7-9 with TRBJ2-1, with D possibly being TRBD2 (5 bases). The germline V and J ends were trimmed by 1 base and 15 bases, with 10 bases remaining between them. This CDR3 contains 11 residues. Germline V CDR1 and CDR2: SEHNR, FQNEAQ (reference sequence). CDR3 residues: CASSLGGYPFF. In DNA, the CDR3 is TGTGCCAGCAGCTTAGGAGGGTATCCGTTCTTC.

In its sample, this clone was seen a few times. The rearrangement joins TRBV18 to TRBJ2-5; 10 nucleotides agree with TRBD2. Germline V gene sequence: CDR1 KGHSH, CDR2 LQKENI. The CDR3 contains 15 residues. With V trimmed by 4 bases and J by 5 bases, 7 bases remained unmatched. The chain's CDR3 is CASSLPGLAMETQYF. CDR3 DNA sequence: TGTGCCAGCTCACTCCCGGGACTAGCGATGGAGACCCAGTACTTC.

This chain links TRBV9 with TRBJ2-5; D is possibly TRBD2 (5 bases). Germline CDR1 SGDLS, CDR2 YYNGEE. The CDR3 consists of 15 residues. V was trimmed by 2 bases and J by 0 bases, leaving 11 bases between them. The CDR3 loop reads CASSVASFDQETQYF. The CDR3 coding sequence is TGTGCCAGCAGCGTGGCTAGCTTCGACCAAGAGACCCAGTACTTC. Full variable domain (outside the CDR3, taken from reference TRBV9 and TRBJ2-5): DSGVTQTPKHLITATGQRVTLRCSPRSGDLSVYWYQQSLDQGLQFLIQYYNGEERAKGNILERFSAQQFPDLHSELNLSSLELGDSALYFCASSVASFDQETQYFGPGTRLLVL.

This clone was seen only a few times. The genes are TRBV5-1 and TRBJ2-1, with D possibly matching TRBD2 (5 bases). This CDR3 is built from 14 residues. Looked up from germline, CDR1 is SGHRS and CDR2 is YFSETQ. V gave up 4 bases and J gave up 0 bases, with 8 bases separating them. The CDR3 bases are TGCGCCAGCAGCCTTAGCGCCTCCTACAATGAGCAGTTCTTC. Its translation is CASSLSASYNEQFF.

This clone was seen a handful of times. V and J are TRBV7-2 and TRBJ2-1; D might be TRBD2 (5 bases). Germline CDR1 and CDR2: SGHTA and FQGNSA. The CDR3 spans 14 residues. V lost 3 bases and J 1 base, leaving 7 bases between the germline ends. The CDR3 DNA sequence: TGTGCCAGCAGCTTCCGGGGTTCCTACAATGAGCAGTTCTTC. Translation: CASSFRGSYNEQFF.

This clone turned up a few times. The rearrangement joins TRBV11-1 to TRBJ1-1; D not resolved. The CDR3 spans 13 residues. Trimming took off 1 base at V and 1 base at J, with 4 bases between the two ends. Germline lookup yields CDR1 SGHAT and CDR2 FQDESV (reference sequence). The CDR3 region has the DNA TGTGCCAGCAGCTTAGTGCGGAACACTGAAGCTTTCTTT. Protein sequence: CASSLVRNTEAFF.

The CDR3 nucleotides are TGTGCCAGCAGCGTAGCGGCAGATACGCAGTATTTT. It is translated as CASSVAADTQYF. The chain has TRBV4-2 and TRBJ2-3; the D gene is possibly TRBD2 (6 bases). Germline V gives CDR1 LGHNA, CDR2 YNFKEQ. The CDR3 covers 12 residues. The V end lost 5 bases, the J end lost 4 bases, and 7 bases lay between the germline ends.

This sequence joins TRBV30 and TRBJ2-7; 9 bases agree with TRBD1. Germline assignment: CDR1 GTSNPN and CDR2 SVGIG (reference sequence). J gave up 5 bases and V 1 base, and 9 bases lay outside the gene matches. The CDR3 is 15 residues long. Here the CDR3 reads CAWSELDRGVHEQYF. CDR3 in DNA: TGTGCCTGGAGTGAACTGGACAGGGGAGTCCACGAGCAGTACTTC.

This clone has just a few counts. The chain combines TRBV7-9 with TRBJ2-2; 9 bases match TRBD2. The germline CDR1 and CDR2 sequences are SEHNR and FQNEAQ (reference sequence). The junction had 9 bases not matched to a gene; V was cut back by 7 bases and J by 3 bases. This CDR3 spans 16 amino acids. CDR3 in amino acids: CASTLSGSIDTGELFF. The DNA of the CDR3 is TGTGCCAGCACCCTTAGCGGGAGTATAGACACCGGGGAGCTGTTTTTT.

V is TRBV4-1 and J is TRBJ2-1; 10 positions match TRBD2. Germline loops: CDR1 MGHRA, CDR2 YSYEKL. This CDR3 has 17 residues. Trimming removed 0 bases from V and 4 bases from J; junction bases left unmatched: 6. The CDR3 spells CASSQEPRTSGYNEQFF. The CDR3 bases are TGCGCCAGCAGCCAAGAGCCCCGGACTAGCGGATACAATGAGCAGTTCTTC.